Presented here are 21 T cell receptor beta chains from one specimen sequenced in a study of T cell responses to AZD1222 COVID-19 vaccine. Method: immunoSEQ multiplex PCR; TCRdb's copy keeps in-frame clones and lacks some. In the table there are approximately 200,000 clones, 85% to 95% of which are singletons. Specimen: peripheral blood, collected 28 days after the second AZD1222 dose. These receptors originate from an adult who received the AZD1222 COVID-19 vaccine.

The chain recombines TRBV7-2 with TRBJ2-7; tentatively, D is TRBD1 or TRBD2 (5 bases each). V gave up 5 bases and J gave up 5 bases, with 22 bases separating them. Germline V lookup: CDR1 SGHTA, CDR2 FQGNSA. This CDR3 has 16 amino acids. The CDR3 loop is CASSLSTGTGQDEQYF. In DNA, the CDR3 is TGTGCCAGCAGCCTATCGACCGGGACCGGGCAGGACGAGCAGTACTTC. The complete variable domain, with remaining parts taken from reference TRBV7-2 and TRBJ2-7, reads GAGVSQSPSNKVTEKGKDVELRCDPISGHTALYWYRQSLGQGLEFLIYFQGNSAPDKSGLPSDRFSAERTGGSVSTLTIQRTQQEDSAVYLCASSLSTGTGQDEQYFGPGTRLTVT.

V usage is TRBV3-1 (or the pseudogene TRBV3-2) and J usage is TRBJ2-1; D is unresolved. Germline-derived CDR1 and CDR2 are LGHDT and YNNKEL (reference sequence). V dropped 4 bases and J dropped 5 bases, with 9 bases sitting between them. This CDR3 is 13 amino acids long. The CDR3 here is CASSLQPNNEQFF. The DNA of the CDR3 is TGTGCCAGCAGCCTACAACCTAACAATGAGCAGTTCTTC.

The chain recombines TRBV4-1 with TRBJ1-2; D possibly corresponds to TRBD1 (6 bases). Per the germline V gene, CDR1 is MGHRA and CDR2 is YSYEKL. The CDR3 consists of 13 residues. The germline V and J ends were trimmed by 2 bases and 2 bases, with 6 bases remaining between them. The CDR3 spells CASSQQGNYGYTF. The DNA of the CDR3 is TGCGCCAGCAGCCAACAGGGGAACTATGGCTACACCTTC.

This sequence joins TRBV27 and TRBJ2-3; TRBD2 matches 12 bases. This CDR3 contains 16 residues. CDR1 is MNHEY, CDR2 SMNVEV, per germline (reference sequence). Trimming removed 6 bases from V and 1 base from J; junction bases left unmatched: 5. The CDR3 here is CASSYRLAGGTDTQYF. The CDR3 DNA is TGTGCCAGCAGCTACCGACTAGCGGGGGGCACAGATACGCAGTATTTT.

J is TRBJ1-6 and V is TRBV10-1, with D unresolved. This CDR3 has 13 amino acids. V was trimmed by 1 base and J by 8 bases, leaving 6 bases between them. Germline V gene lookup returns CDR1 WNHNN and CDR2 SYGVQD (reference sequence). As DNA, the CDR3 is TGCGCCAGCAGTGAGTACATGGATTCACCCCTCCACTTT. Protein sequence: CASSEYMDSPLHF.

In its sample, this clone was seen once. The rearrangement uses TRBV6-5 and TRBJ1-2; D ambiguous. The ends were cut back, 3 bases at V and 0 bases at J, with 8 bases in the middle. Germline CDR1 reads MNHEY; CDR2 reads SVGAGI. The CDR3 runs 14 residues. CDR3 residues: CASSYSGTNYGYTF. CDR3 nucleotides: TGTGCCAGCAGTTATTCGGGGACTAACTATGGCTACACCTTC.

This clone has a single count. In nucleotides, the CDR3 is TGTGCCAGCCACCGACAGGGGGCTGGCGAGCAGTACTTC. The encoded protein is CASHRQGAGEQYF. The chain combines TRBV18 with TRBJ2-7; TRBD1 agrees at 10 bases. This CDR3 spans 13 amino acids. The germline V gene has CDR1 KGHSH and CDR2 LQKENI. V dropped 8 bases and J dropped 6; count of bases not matched to a gene: 7.

DNA for the CDR3: TGTGCCAGCAGTTTATACCAGGGAAAAGCTTTCTTT. Residues: CASSLYQGKAFF. This rearrangement joins TRBV28 to TRBJ1-1; D is possibly TRBD1 (5 bases). Germline V CDR1 and CDR2: MDHEN, SYDVKM. This CDR3 region has 12 residues. V gave up 1 base and J gave up 9 bases, with 9 bases separating them.

The chain links TRBV5-1 to TRBJ1-3, with 7 bases fitting TRBD1. V was pared by 3 bases and J by 1 base, with 7 bases of the junction left unmatched. The CDR3 length is 16 residues. The V gene's germline CDR1 is SGHRS and CDR2 YFSETQ. CDR3 DNA sequence: TGCGCCAGCAGCTCGGACAGGCCCCTATCTGGAAACACCATATATTTT. Its protein is CASSSDRPLSGNTIYF.

The CDR3 DNA reads as TGTGCCAGCAGCTCACCCAGGGTCGGCACTGAAGCTTTCTTT. Translation gives CASSSPRVGTEAFF. This sequence joins TRBV7-2 and TRBJ1-1; a weak D match, TRBD1 (5 bases). The CDR3 consists of 14 residues. Trimming shortened V by 4 bases and J by 4 bases, and 13 bases separated the two germline ends. Germline CDR1 and CDR2: SGHTA and FQGNSA. The complete variable domain, with remaining parts taken from reference TRBV7-2 and TRBJ1-1, reads GAGVSQSPSNKVTEKGKDVELRCDPISGHTALYWYRQSLGQGLEFLIYFQGNSAPDKSGLPSDRFSAERTGGSVSTLTIQRTQQEDSAVYLCASSSPRVGTEAFFGQGTRLTVV.

This clone was observed a few times. The genes are TRBV9 and TRBJ2-1, with D perhaps TRBD1 (6 bases). The CDR3 totals 15 residues. The ends were cut back, 3 bases at V and 0 bases at J, with 10 bases in the middle. Germline CDR1 and CDR2: SGDLS and YYNGEE. The CDR3 region has the DNA TGTGCCAGCAGCGATGGACAGACCTCCTACAATGAGCAGTTCTTC. Its translation: CASSDGQTSYNEQFF.

The gene calls are TRBV19 and TRBJ2-7; D is possibly TRBD1 or TRBD2 (6 bases each). The CDR3 runs 18 residues. CDR1 and CDR2 from the germline V gene are LNHDA and SQIVND (reference sequence). V was trimmed by 3 bases and J by 6 bases, leaving 27 bases between them. CDR3 amino acids: CASSIRGGWDSRTVEQYF. As DNA, the CDR3 is TGTGCCAGTAGTATTAGGGGCGGTTGGGACTCCCGGACAGTCGAGCAGTACTTC.

The V gene is TRBV9, the J gene TRBJ2-5; possible D gene TRBD2, 6 bases. The V and J ends lost 2 bases and 2 bases respectively, with 10 bases between them. Per the germline V gene, CDR1 is SGDLS and CDR2 is YYNGEE. This CDR3 is 14 amino acids long. CDR3 in amino acids: CASSVLGGQETQYF. The CDR3 DNA follows: TGTGCCAGCAGCGTTCTCGGGGGACAAGAGACCCAGTACTTC.

The chain is built from TRBV5-6 and TRBJ2-7; possible D gene TRBD2, 5 bases. The CDR3 extends over 14 amino acids. In germline, CDR1 is SGHDT, CDR2 YYEEEE. V dropped 0 bases and J dropped 2 bases, with 9 bases sitting between them. DNA of the CDR3: TGTGCCAGCAGCTTGGGTGGGAGTACCTACGAGCAGTACTTC. Protein sequence: CASSLGGSTYEQYF.

This chain joins TRBV6-2 or TRBV6-3 and TRBJ2-1; no clear D gene. This CDR3 is built from 12 residues. From germline, CDR1 is MNHEY and CDR2 SVGEGT. V was pared by 4 bases and J by 12 bases, with 13 bases between. CDR3 in amino acids: CASSSPDRAQFF. CDR3 coding DNA: TGTGCCAGCAGTTCGCCGGATCGGGCGCAGTTCTTC.

The chain joins TRBV7-2 to TRBJ2-2, with D perhaps matching TRBD1 or TRBD2 (5 bases each). Trimming took 6 bases from V and 0 from J, leaving 14 bases between them. The CDR3 has 16 residues. CDR1 SGHTA and CDR2 FQGNSA come from the germline V gene. This chain's CDR3 is CASRSGWGPNTGELFF. In DNA form, the CDR3 reads TGTGCCAGCAGATCTGGATGGGGACCGAACACCGGGGAGCTGTTTTTT.

The J gene is TRBJ1-5, the V gene TRBV15; 7 nucleotides agree with TRBD1. V was clipped by 1 base and J by 2 bases; unmatched bases: 14. The CDR3 totals 19 residues. CDR1 and CDR2 from the germline V gene are LNHNV and YYDKDF (reference sequence). For the CDR3, the DNA is TGTGCCACCAGCAGAGCGCAGGGGGGCGCACGGTATGGCAATCAGCCCCAGCATTTT. It yields the protein CATSRAQGGARYGNQPQHF.

This clone appeared once. A read error may produce the germline difference seen at one junction end. The genes are TRBV19 and TRBJ1-5, with D possibly matching TRBD1 (6 bases). The length of the CDR3 is 15 residues. The germline CDR1 and CDR2 sequences are LNHDA and SQIVND (reference sequence). The CDR3 DNA sequence: TGTGCCAGTAGTATAGGGGGGGGTATCGGACAGCCTCAGCATTTT. It translates to CASSIGGGIGQPQHF.

V is TRBV11-3 and J is TRBJ2-1; D uncertain. The CDR3 is 13 amino acids. Trimming stripped 3 bases from V and 10 bases from J, with 13 bases between. CDR1 is SGHNT and CDR2 is YENEEA in the germline V gene. The CDR3 DNA reads TGTGCCAGCAGCTTGCAGGCTGTGGGGGAGCAGTTCTTC. It translates to CASSLQAVGEQFF.

The sample holds one count of this clone. The chain has TRBV7-8 and TRBJ1-3; D gene uncertain. V was trimmed by 0 bases and J by 0 bases, leaving 9 bases between them. The germline CDR1 and CDR2 sequences are SGHVS and FQNEAQ. The CDR3 loop spans 16 amino acids. The CDR3 sequence: CASSLASPRSGNTIYF. In DNA form, the CDR3 reads TGTGCCAGCAGCTTAGCCAGCCCGCGCTCTGGAAACACCATATATTTT.

This chain uses TRBV29-1 with TRBJ1-4; D is uncertain. Trimming stripped 3 bases from V and 10 bases from J, with 6 bases between. There are 10 residues in the CDR3. Germline assignment: CDR1 SQVTM and CDR2 ANQGSEA. The CDR3 sequence is CSVESGKLFF. As DNA, the CDR3 is TGCAGCGTTGAGAGCGGAAAACTGTTTTTT.